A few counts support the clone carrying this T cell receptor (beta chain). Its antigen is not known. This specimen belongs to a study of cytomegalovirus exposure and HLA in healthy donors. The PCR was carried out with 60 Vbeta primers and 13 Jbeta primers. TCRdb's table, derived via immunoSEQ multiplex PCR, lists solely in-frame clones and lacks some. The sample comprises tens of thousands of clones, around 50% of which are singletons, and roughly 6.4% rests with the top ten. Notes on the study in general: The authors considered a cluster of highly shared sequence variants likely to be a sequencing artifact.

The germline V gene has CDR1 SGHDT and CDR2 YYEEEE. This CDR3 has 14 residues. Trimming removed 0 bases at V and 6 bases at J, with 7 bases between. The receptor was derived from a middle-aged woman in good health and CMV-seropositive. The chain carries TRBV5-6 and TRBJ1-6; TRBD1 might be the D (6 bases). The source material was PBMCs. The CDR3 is CASSLGQVNSPLHF. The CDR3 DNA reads TGTGCCAGCAGCTTGGGACAGGTTAATTCACCCCTCCACTTT. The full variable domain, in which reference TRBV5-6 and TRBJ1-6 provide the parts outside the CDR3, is DAGVTQSPTHLIKTRGQQVTLRCSPKSGHDTVSWYQQALGQGPQFIFQYYEEEERQRGNFPDRFSGHQFPNYSSELNVNALLLGDSALYLCASSLGQVNSPLHFGNGTRLTVT.